Following are 25 T cell receptor beta chains from one sample sequenced in a study of blood T cell repertoires in COVID-19. Only in-frame clones appear in the TCRdb table, and some are missing; sequencing was by immunoSEQ multiplex PCR. The sample consists of 250,000 or so clones, roughly 84% of them appearing once. Sequencing was performed on peripheral blood. The receptors derive from a woman in her 40s who had recovered from COVID-19.

The chain recombines TRBV4-2 with TRBJ1-3, with a possible D match to TRBD1 (6 bases). V was clipped by 0 bases and J by 0 bases, with 12 bases between them. CDR1 and CDR2 from the germline V gene are LGHNA and YNFKEQ. This CDR3 is built from 17 residues. The CDR3 loop reads CASSQDTGGHSGNTIYF. The CDR3 nucleotides are TGTGCCAGCAGCCAAGACACCGGGGGGCACTCTGGAAACACCATATATTTT.

This chain links TRBV7-7 with TRBJ1-3, with 10 bases lining up with TRBD1. The CDR3 covers 17 residues. Germline-derived CDR1 and CDR2 are SSHAT and FNYEAQ (reference sequence). V was pared by 5 bases and J by 8 bases, with 15 bases of the junction left unmatched. As DNA, the CDR3 is TGTGCCAGCAGCCCCGGGACAGGGGACTTCCTGGCCCACACCATATATTTT. It is translated as CASSPGTGDFLAHTIYF.

This rearrangement joins TRBV5-4 to TRBJ2-7; TRBD1 agrees at 9 bases. CDR1 SGHNT and CDR2 YYREEE come from the germline V gene (reference sequence). After removal of 1 base from V and 4 bases from J, the junction contained 6 bases not matched to a gene. This CDR3 comprises 15 residues. The CDR3 DNA is TGTGCCAGCAGCTTGTTGACAGGGGGTTCGTACGAGCAGTACTTC. Protein product: CASSLLTGGSYEQYF.

V gene TRBV19 combines with J gene TRBJ1-6, with 9 bases lining up with TRBD1. J gave up 0 bases and V 4 bases, and 4 bases lay outside the gene matches. The germline V gene has CDR1 LNHDA and CDR2 SQIVND (reference sequence). The CDR3 runs to 17 residues. CDR3 in DNA: TGTGCCAGTAGTACTGGGACAGGGAGCTCCTATAATTCACCCCTCCACTTT. It encodes CASSTGTGSSYNSPLHF.

In its sample, this clone was seen a few times. The same CDR3 also results from other DNA sequences found in this sample. The gene calls are TRBV5-4 and TRBJ1-6, with 10 bases aligning to TRBD1. The CDR3 extends over 14 amino acids. V lost 3 bases, J lost 6 bases, and 0 bases stayed unmatched. Per germline, CDR1 SGHNT and CDR2 YYREEE (reference sequence). The CDR3 DNA is TGTGCCAGCAGCTGGGACAGGGGTAATTCACCCCTCCACTTT. This gives the protein CASSWDRGNSPLHF.

This rearrangement joins TRBV12-3 or TRBV12-4 to TRBJ1-1; the D gene is possibly TRBD1 (5 bases). CDR3 length: 12 residues. The V end lost 3 bases, the J end lost 12 bases, and 14 bases lay between the germline ends. This CDR3 reads CASSFASGLPFF. CDR3 in DNA: TGTGCCAGCAGTTTTGCCTCAGGGTTGCCTTTCTTT.

The count of this clone is one. The chain is built from TRBV6-6 and TRBJ1-4; no clear D. Trimming pared 2 bases from V and 5 bases from J, leaving 9 bases between. This CDR3 spans 14 amino acids. Per germline, CDR1 MNHNY and CDR2 SVGAGI (reference sequence). CDR3 residues: CASSYPGPNEKLFF. The CDR3 nucleotides are TGTGCCAGCAGTTACCCCGGTCCGAATGAAAAACTGTTTTTT.

The genes are TRBV5-1 and TRBJ1-2; D possibly corresponds to TRBD1 (5 bases). The CDR3 consists of 14 residues. Germline V gene data show CDR1 as SGHRS and CDR2 as YFSETQ. V lost 4 bases and J lost 4, with 14 bases in between. The CDR3 DNA reads TGCGCCAGCAGCCCCGGGGGGGAAATCTATGGCTACACCTTC. It is translated as CASSPGGEIYGYTF.

The V gene is TRBV11-2, the J gene TRBJ1-4, with D possibly being TRBD1 (6 bases). This CDR3 contains 12 residues. V lost 5 bases and J lost 8, with 9 bases in between. CDR1 is SGHAT, CDR2 FQNNGV, per germline. Here the CDR3 reads CASSHRVEKLFF. CDR3 in DNA: TGTGCCAGCAGCCACAGGGTCGAAAAACTGTTTTTT.

The chain is built from TRBV7-6 and TRBJ2-5; 9 bases fit TRBD2. The CDR3 spans 17 residues. Germline CDR1 is SGHVS and CDR2 is FNYEAQ. With 1 base clipped from V and 2 bases from J, the junction kept 8 bases outside the gene matches. The CDR3 DNA follows: TGTGCCAGCAGCTTAGTGGGTAGCGGGGGATTACAAGAGACCCAGTACTTC. Translated, it gives CASSLVGSGGLQETQYF. The full variable domain, completed using reference TRBV7-6 and TRBJ2-5, is GAGVSQSPRYKVTKRGQDVALRCDPISGHVSLYWYRQALGQGPEFLTYFNYEAQQDKSGLPNDRFSAERPEGSISTLTIQRTEQRDSAMYRCASSLVGSGGLQETQYFGPGTRLLVL.

The chain joins TRBV5-1 to TRBJ2-2, with 10 bases matching TRBD1. V trimming: 0 bases; J trimming: 15 bases; junction bases outside the gene matches: 5. The germline gives CDR1 SGHRS, CDR2 YFSETQ. The CDR3 covers 13 residues. Written as DNA, the CDR3 is TGCGCCAGCAGCTTGGACCGGGACAGGGGAATGTTTTTT. It encodes CASSLDRDRGMFF.

The rearrangement links TRBV14 to TRBJ2-1; D is uncertain. Germline V lookup: CDR1 SGHDN, CDR2 FVKESK. This CDR3 comprises 15 residues. Between the trimmed V and J ends, which lost 0 bases and 6 bases, there was a span of 12 bases. DNA for the CDR3: TGTGCCAGCAGCCAAGATCTGGCCAGAACCAATGAGCAGTTCTTC. Protein sequence: CASSQDLARTNEQFF.

The rearrangement links TRBV18 to TRBJ2-7; 12 bases fit TRBD1. Looked up from germline, CDR1 is KGHSH and CDR2 is LQKENI. V was clipped by 6 bases and J by 4 bases; unmatched bases: 4. The CDR3 contains 14 residues. CDR3 DNA: TGTGCCAGCTCTCCGGGACAGGGGGCTTACGAGCAGTACTTC. Its protein product is CASSPGQGAYEQYF. The whole variable domain, remainder taken from reference TRBV18 and TRBJ2-7, is NAGVMQNPRHLVRRRGQEARLRCSPMKGHSHVYWYRQLPEEGLKFMVYLQKENIIDESGMPKERFSAEFPKEGPSILRIQQVVRGDSAAYFCASSPGQGAYEQYFGPGTRLTVT.

The chain joins TRBV20-1 to TRBJ1-1; D ambiguous. The CDR3 runs to 11 residues. CDR1 is DFQATT and CDR2 is SNEGSKA in the germline V gene (reference sequence). V lost 3 bases to trimming and J lost 3 bases, with 5 bases between them. CDR3 sequence reads: CSARSYTEAFF. CDR3 in DNA: TGCAGTGCTAGGAGTTACACTGAAGCTTTCTTT.

This clone was found once. The rearrangement links TRBV6-5 to TRBJ2-7, with D possibly TRBD1 on 6 matching bases. CDR1 is MNHEY and CDR2 is SVGAGI in the germline V gene. This CDR3 contains 15 residues. The V gene lost 6 bases and the J gene lost 2 bases, with 17 bases spanning the gap. CDR3 residues: CASRLQVRGTYEQYF. The CDR3 nucleotides are TGTGCCAGCAGATTACAGGTCAGGGGAACCTACGAGCAGTACTTC.

The J gene is TRBJ2-7, the V gene TRBV5-6, with D maybe TRBD1 (6 bases). Germline CDR1 is SGHDT and CDR2 is YYEEEE. This CDR3 is built from 14 residues. Trimming stripped 0 bases from V and 3 bases from J, with 10 bases between. In DNA, the CDR3 is TGTGCCAGCAGCTTGGGGACAGTAAACTACGAGCAGTACTTC. It yields the protein CASSLGTVNYEQYF.

The chain joins TRBV18 to TRBJ2-7; 10 bases align to TRBD2. Trimming at V came to 3 bases and at J to 2 bases, leaving 7 bases not matched to a gene. Germline values: CDR1 KGHSH, CDR2 LQKENI. The CDR3 spans 16 residues. DNA for the CDR3: TGTGCCAGCTCACCTCCTAGCGGGGGTCACACCTACGAGCAGTACTTC. It translates to CASSPPSGGHTYEQYF.

J is TRBJ2-3 and V is TRBV6-4; D unresolved. This CDR3 spans 14 amino acids. The ends were cut back, 3 bases at V and 2 bases at J, with 9 bases in the middle. Germline CDR1 and CDR2: MRHNA and SNTAGT. This CDR3 is CASSEAHNTDTQYF. The CDR3 DNA sequence: TGTGCCAGCAGTGAGGCCCATAACACAGATACGCAGTATTTT.

The chain is built from TRBV15 and TRBJ2-1; the match to TRBD1 covers 12 bases. The CDR3 totals 18 residues. CDR1 is LNHNV, CDR2 YYDKDF, per germline (reference sequence). The J segment lost 1 base and the V segment lost 5 bases, leaving 9 bases of the junction unmatched. CDR3 sequence reads: CATSGAGQGAGSYNEQFF. CDR3 DNA sequence: TGTGCCACCAGCGGGGCGGGACAGGGGGCAGGGTCCTACAATGAGCAGTTCTTC.

V gene TRBV18 combines with J gene TRBJ2-2, with 7 positions matching TRBD1. The CDR3 length is 16 residues. Germline CDR1 is KGHSH and CDR2 is LQKENI. Trimming at V came to 4 bases and at J to 0 bases, leaving 5 bases not matched to a gene. CDR3 residues: CASSQRQGANTGELFF. The CDR3 DNA sequence: TGTGCCAGCTCACAACGACAGGGCGCGAACACCGGGGAGCTGTTTTTT.

The J gene is TRBJ1-6, the V gene TRBV18; 8 bases are shared with TRBD1. In germline, CDR1 is KGHSH, CDR2 LQKENI. J lost 7 bases, V lost 3 bases, and 2 bases had no gene match. The CDR3 contains 14 residues. CDR3 protein: CASSPTGVNSPLHF. The DNA of the CDR3 is TGTGCCAGCTCACCGACAGGGGTCAATTCACCCCTCCACTTT.

This clone was found once. This sequence joins TRBV7-9 and TRBJ1-1; 8 bases line up with TRBD1. V gave up 2 bases and J gave up 4 bases; unmatched junction bases: 6. In germline, CDR1 is SEHNR, CDR2 FQNEAQ (reference sequence). The CDR3 covers 15 residues. The CDR3 region is CASSLLNRGSTEAFF. The CDR3 DNA follows: TGTGCCAGCAGCTTACTCAACAGGGGGAGCACTGAAGCTTTCTTT.

The chain has TRBV2 and TRBJ2-3; 10 nucleotides align to TRBD2. This CDR3 has 15 residues. Germline loops: CDR1 SNHLY, CDR2 FYNNEI. After removal of 6 bases from V and 6 bases from J, the junction contained 9 bases not matched to a gene. This CDR3 is CASSLNSGGYDTQYF. Here the CDR3 DNA reads TGTGCCAGCAGCCTAAATAGCGGGGGGTACGATACGCAGTATTTT.

V is TRBV5-1 and J is TRBJ2-3, with D possibly TRBD1 on 5 matching bases. Germline V gene sequence: CDR1 SGHRS, CDR2 YFSETQ. V dropped 5 bases and J dropped 1 base, with 17 bases sitting between them. This CDR3 is built from 16 residues. The CDR3 nucleotides read TGCGCCAGCAGGTTCCACAGGTCTGAAGGCACAGATACGCAGTATTTT. Protein: CASRFHRSEGTDTQYF.

The chain couples TRBV13 to TRBJ2-7, with TRBD2 as a possible D gene (5 bases). The CDR3 totals 12 residues. Trimming cost V 5 bases and J 6 bases, with 11 bases left between them. Germline V gene data show CDR1 as PRHDT and CDR2 as FYEKMQ (reference sequence). The CDR3 sequence: CASSGIGSEQYF. CDR3 nucleotides: TGTGCCAGCAGCGGTATTGGGAGCGAGCAGTACTTC.